A single sample gave rise to the 24 T cell receptor beta chains below, sequenced in a study of shared clonotypes between healthy human individuals. The protocol was immunoSEQ multiplex PCR, while the TCRdb copy is restricted to in-frame clones and leaves out a portion. The sample has about 2 million clones; about 95% are singletons. CD45RO-negative CD8 cells positively selected for CCR7 made up the naive population, which excluded terminally differentiated effector memory CD45RA+ cells. The sequencing sample was made of naive CD8+ T cells sorted from blood. The receptors shown here come from a man aged 18 to 35 in good health.

This chain joins TRBV10-1 and TRBJ2-7; a weak D match, TRBD2 (5 bases). V dropped 2 bases and J dropped 0 bases, with 8 bases sitting between them. The germline CDR1 and CDR2 sequences are WNHNN and SYGVQD (reference sequence). The CDR3 extends over 14 amino acids. CDR3 DNA sequence: TGCGCCAGCAGTGAGGAAGGGAGCTCCTACGAGCAGTACTTC. The encoded protein is CASSEEGSSYEQYF.

The genes are TRBV7-2 and TRBJ2-7, with 7 nucleotides matching TRBD1. The V gene end was trimmed by 1 base and the J gene end by 3 bases; junction bases not matched to a gene: 9. CDR3 length: 16 amino acids. CDR1 is SGHTA and CDR2 is FQGNSA in the germline V gene. In DNA, the CDR3 is TGTGCCAGCAGCTTAGATATCGGACAGGTGAGCTACGAGCAGTACTTC. This encodes CASSLDIGQVSYEQYF.

The chain links TRBV7-9 to TRBJ2-1, with 7 bases aligning to TRBD2. Germline V gives CDR1 SEHNR, CDR2 FQNEAQ (reference sequence). The V and J ends lost 3 bases and 1 base, in that order; junction bases with no gene match: 15. This CDR3 is built from 19 residues. The DNA for the CDR3 is TGTGCCAGCAGCTTTCAGGGAGGGACCCTAGGTATATCCTACAATGAGCAGTTCTTC. The encoded protein is CASSFQGGTLGISYNEQFF.

V is TRBV13 and J is TRBJ1-5; D not certain. CDR3 length: 12 amino acids. V was cut by 4 bases and J by 10 bases, with 11 bases left in between. In germline, CDR1 is PRHDT, CDR2 FYEKMQ (reference sequence). CDR3 bases: TGTGCCAGCAGCTCAAGAAAGGAACCCCAGCATTTT. Protein product: CASSSRKEPQHF.

CDR3 protein: CASSGQSGYEQYF. DNA for the CDR3: TGTGCCAGCAGCGGACAGTCCGGCTACGAGCAGTACTTC. The chain links TRBV7-9 to TRBJ2-7, with a tentative D call TRBD1 (6 bases). This CDR3 is 13 amino acids long. Trimming removed 5 bases at V and 3 bases at J, with 11 bases between. CDR1 is SEHNR, CDR2 FQNEAQ, per germline (reference sequence). Together with reference TRBV7-9 and TRBJ2-7, the CDR3 gives the full variable domain: DTGVSQNPRHKITKRGQNVTFRCDPISEHNRLYWYRQTLGQGPEFLTYFQNEAQLEKSRLLSDRFSAERPKGSFSTLEIQRTEQGDSAMYLCASSGQSGYEQYFGPGTRLTVT.

The chain employs TRBV15 and TRBJ2-7, with D unclear. The CDR3 has 14 residues. The V end was cut by 1 base, the J end by 0 bases, with 7 bases between. Looked up from germline, CDR1 is LNHNV and CDR2 is YYDKDF (reference sequence). The CDR3 DNA reads TGTGCCACCAGCAGAGTGGCAGGCTCCTACGAGCAGTACTTC. As protein: CATSRVAGSYEQYF.

The gene calls are TRBV4-1 and TRBJ2-4; D gene unclear. The V and J ends lost 2 bases and 2 bases respectively, with 13 bases between them. The germline gives CDR1 MGHRA, CDR2 YSYEKL. The CDR3 covers 16 residues. CDR3 region: CASSQSLEGTKNIQYF. The CDR3 DNA reads as TGCGCCAGCAGCCAAAGCTTAGAAGGGACCAAAAACATTCAGTACTTC.

The V gene is TRBV9, the J gene TRBJ2-7; no clear D. V dropped 0 bases and J dropped 0 bases, with 10 bases sitting between them. CDR1 is SGDLS and CDR2 is YYNGEE in the germline V gene. CDR3 length: 15 amino acids. The chain's CDR3 is CASSVDDASSYEQYF. CDR3 nucleotides: TGTGCCAGCAGCGTAGATGACGCGAGCTCCTACGAGCAGTACTTC.

The chain couples TRBV5-1 to TRBJ2-1; TRBD2 aligns across 8 bases. V gave up 4 bases and J gave up 8 bases; unmatched junction bases: 11. Germline values: CDR1 SGHRS, CDR2 YFSETQ. CDR3 size: 15 residues. CDR3 residues: CASSTTSAVGDEQFF. The CDR3 DNA follows: TGCGCCAGCAGCACGACTAGCGCTGTGGGGGATGAGCAGTTCTTC.

This clone was seen once. This rearrangement joins TRBV4-3 to TRBJ2-4; 7 bases align to TRBD2. The CDR3 has 16 amino acids. J gave up 0 bases and V 1 base, and 3 bases lay outside the gene matches. CDR1 and CDR2 from the germline V gene are LGHNA and YSLEER. CDR3 sequence reads: CASSQGEGLAKNIQYF. As DNA, the CDR3 is TGCGCCAGCAGCCAAGGGGAGGGCCTAGCCAAAAACATTCAGTACTTC.

This chain's CDR3 is CASSVGVMSETQYF. In nucleotides, the CDR3 is TGTGCCAGTAGCGTCGGGGTGATGTCGGAGACCCAGTACTTC. This chain uses TRBV19 with TRBJ2-5, with D possibly being TRBD2 (5 bases). CDR1 and CDR2 (germline): LNHDA, SQIVND (reference sequence). Trimming pared 6 bases from V and 5 bases from J, leaving 16 bases between. The length of the CDR3 is 14 residues.

This chain connects TRBV6-1 to TRBJ2-7; 8 positions match TRBD1. This CDR3 is 14 amino acids long. Germline loops: CDR1 MNHNS, CDR2 SASEGT. With 5 bases clipped from V and 4 bases from J, the junction kept 7 bases outside the gene matches. In nucleotides, the CDR3 is TGTGCCAGCAGTCCCAGGGGGCCGGATTACGAGCAGTACTTC. Translation gives CASSPRGPDYEQYF.

The CDR3 is CASSPGERGGYTF. DNA for the CDR3: TGTGCCAGCAGCCCAGGGGAAAGGGGTGGCTACACCTTC. This chain links TRBV27 with TRBJ1-2; D is perhaps TRBD1 (6 bases). The CDR3 spans 13 residues. Germline V gene lookup returns CDR1 MNHEY and CDR2 SMNVEV (reference sequence). Trimming pared 6 bases from V and 7 bases from J, leaving 15 bases between.

The rearrangement uses TRBV18 and TRBJ1-2, with TRBD1 identical over 7 bases. V was pared by 3 bases and J by 6 bases, with 10 bases of the junction left unmatched. This CDR3 spans 15 amino acids. CDR1 is KGHSH and CDR2 is LQKENI in the germline V gene. The DNA of the CDR3 is TGTGCCAGCTCACCTTCTGGGGTAACAGGGGATGGCTACACCTTC. Encoded protein: CASSPSGVTGDGYTF.

The chain's CDR3 is CAISDGGEEAFF. The DNA of the CDR3 is TGTGCCATCAGTGACGGAGGGGAGGAGGCGTTTTTT. The chain combines TRBV10-3 with TRBJ2-2, with D perhaps TRBD2 (6 bases). V was pared by 3 bases and J by 16 bases, with 15 bases between. The CDR3 is 12 amino acids. The germline gives CDR1 ENHRY, CDR2 SYGVKD.

This clone has a single count. In the same sample, other DNA sequences code for this CDR3. The V gene is TRBV19, the J gene TRBJ2-3; D perhaps matches TRBD2 (5 bases). V was trimmed by 3 bases and J by 4 bases, leaving 8 bases between them. The germline V gene has CDR1 LNHDA and CDR2 SQIVND (reference sequence). This CDR3 is built from 13 residues. Here the CDR3 DNA reads TGTGCCAGTAGTATCGGGGTGCCAGATACGCAGTATTTT. Its translation: CASSIGVPDTQYF.

This clone appeared a few times. This sample also contains other DNA sequences that code for the same CDR3. This chain links TRBV7-9 with TRBJ1-1; D remains ambiguous. This CDR3 is built from 11 residues. Germline CDR1 SEHNR, CDR2 FQNEAQ (reference sequence). Deletions cut 0 bases from V and 8 bases from J, with 4 bases between. CDR3 DNA sequence: TGTGCCAGCAGCTTAGCACGAGAAGCTTTCTTT. Protein sequence: CASSLAREAFF.

The chain links TRBV9 to TRBJ2-1, with a possible D match to TRBD2 (5 bases). The CDR3 is 13 amino acids. Per the germline V gene, CDR1 is SGDLS and CDR2 is YYNGEE. The ends were cut back, 3 bases at V and 10 bases at J, with 14 bases in the middle. The CDR3 here is CASSDAGKEEQFF. The DNA of the CDR3 is TGTGCCAGCAGCGATGCCGGGAAGGAGGAGCAGTTCTTC.

This clone was recorded once. The V gene is TRBV2, the J gene TRBJ2-7; 9 bases line up with TRBD2. Germline V gene lookup returns CDR1 SNHLY and CDR2 FYNNEI. After removal of 2 bases from V and 11 bases from J, the junction contained 16 bases not matched to a gene. The CDR3 has 16 residues. This chain's CDR3 is CASSENRLAGPTREYF. In DNA form, the CDR3 reads TGTGCCAGCAGTGAAAATAGGCTAGCGGGACCTACGAGGGAGTACTTC.

A word on this clone: This sample also contains other DNA sequences that code for the same CDR3. This rearrangement joins TRBV19 to TRBJ2-7; the match to TRBD1 covers 9 bases. The CDR3 is 13 amino acids. J lost 2 bases, V lost 5 bases, and 1 base had no gene match. Germline V lookup: CDR1 LNHDA, CDR2 SQIVND (reference sequence). The CDR3, as DNA: TGTGCCAGTAGTGGGACAGGGACCTACGAGCAGTACTTC. This gives the protein CASSGTGTYEQYF.

Remarks on this clone: Different DNA sequences within this sample yield the same CDR3. This rearrangement joins TRBV27 to TRBJ2-7, with 11 bases matching TRBD1. The ends lost 4 bases at V and 2 bases at J; junction bases unmatched: 4. Germline lookup yields CDR1 MNHEY and CDR2 SMNVEV (reference sequence). The CDR3 runs to 15 residues. CDR3 coding DNA: TGTGCCAGCAGTTCTCCGGGACAGGGGGCCTACGAGCAGTACTTC. Its translation: CASSSPGQGAYEQYF.

This sequence joins TRBV29-1 and TRBJ2-5; 7 nucleotides match TRBD1. The length of the CDR3 is 13 residues. Per germline, CDR1 SQVTM and CDR2 ANQGSEA. V gave up 7 bases and J gave up 3 bases; unmatched junction bases: 8. The DNA for the CDR3 is TGCAGCGGGGGGACAGACCGGGAAGAGACCCAGTACTTC. Translation: CSGGTDREETQYF.

The gene calls are TRBV30 and TRBJ2-1, with 7 bases lining up with TRBD1. The V and J ends lost 0 bases and 3 bases, in that order; junction bases with no gene match: 5. CDR1 is GTSNPN and CDR2 is SVGIG in the germline V gene (reference sequence). This CDR3 has 15 residues. The CDR3 reads CAWSVLQGIYNEQFF. In DNA form, the CDR3 reads TGTGCCTGGAGTGTACTACAGGGGATCTACAATGAGCAGTTCTTC.

Regarding this clone: One junction end disagrees with the germline gene, perhaps due to a read error. The chain links TRBV7-7 to TRBJ1-4; 8 bases match TRBD1. This CDR3 has 15 amino acids. Germline V lookup: CDR1 SSHAT, CDR2 FNYEAQ (reference sequence). The CDR3 region has the DNA TGTGCTAGCAGCCCCGGACAGGGCCCTCAAGAAAAACTGTTTTTT. Its translation is CASSPGQGPQEKLFF.